This T cell receptor (beta chain) derives from a study of blood T cell repertoires in COVID-19. Across the whole study: T cells, B-cell-depleted T cells, or PBMCs provided the cDNA or gDNA that served as material.

There are 14 residues in the CDR3. Germline lookup yields CDR1 SGHTA and CDR2 FQGNSA. V lost 3 bases to trimming and J lost 3 bases, with 12 bases between them. Assay used: immunoSEQ multiplex PCR; TCRdb lists only in-frame clones, some missing. The profile shows tens of thousands of clones, 86% of them singletons. This receptor was identified in a man aged 50-59 years with active COVID-19. Input material: peripheral blood. This chain connects TRBV7-2 to TRBJ2-7; D may be TRBD1 (6 bases). The CDR3 region has the DNA TGTGCCAGCAGCTTCGAAATCAGGGGCTACGAGCAGTACTTC. The encoded protein is CASSFEIRGYEQYF.